This TCR beta chain derives from a study of shared clonotypes between healthy human individuals. The CDR3 totals 15 residues. Germline values: CDR1 SGHKS, CDR2 YYEKEE (reference sequence). Trimming pared 1 base from V and 0 bases from J, leaving 10 bases between. Replicate PCRs run on sorted subsets employed 200 ng DNA, 30,000 to 35,000 T cell genomes. Only in-frame clones appear in the TCRdb table, and some are missing; sequencing was by immunoSEQ multiplex PCR. This sample yields about 820,000 clones, of which 80% to 95% are seen a single time; about 25% belongs to the top ten. Terminally differentiated effector memory CD45RA+ cells were excluded by CCR7 positive selection of CD45RO-negative cells.

The sequencing input was naive CD8+ T cells sorted from blood. This TCR came from a man aged 25 to 45 in good health. V gene TRBV5-5 combines with J gene TRBJ1-2; D remains unclear. DNA for the CDR3: TGTGCCAGCAGCTTGACAGTAGAAGCTAACTATGGCTACACCTTC. Amino acids: CASSLTVEANYGYTF.